These 4 T cell receptor beta chains share one sample of origin, sequenced in a study of blood T cells in healthy people across ages. A second PCR, run for roughly 7 to 12 cycles, used a sample-barcoded 5' primer plus a J-beta primer mix. TCRdb independently ran MiXCR on the 5' RACE reads; one entry per CDR3 protein. The profile shows around 800,000 distinct CDR3 sequences, more than 40% of them singletons. The material sequenced was blood. Receptors originate from a man in his sixties in good health.

This clonotype was counted a few times. The chain combines TRBV27 with TRBJ1-6; 8 nucleotides agree with TRBD1. Germline V gene lookup returns CDR1 MNHEY and CDR2 SMNVEV (reference sequence). V trimming: 6 bases; J trimming: 6 bases; junction bases outside the gene matches: 10. The length of the CDR3 is 16 residues. The DNA for the CDR3 is TGTGCCAGCAGCTTAAGTGGTGACAGGGGTAATTCACCCCTCCACTTT. Its translation is CASSLSGDRGNSPLHF.

This chain uses TRBV20-1 with TRBJ1-6; 8 bases map to TRBD1. The CDR3 spans 15 residues. Per germline, CDR1 DFQATT and CDR2 SNEGSKA (reference sequence). The junction had 10 bases not matched to a gene; V was cut back by 3 bases and J by 9 bases. The CDR3 DNA is TGCAGTGCTAGGTCTGCAGGACAGGGAATTTCACCCCTCCACTTT. It yields the protein CSARSAGQGISPLHF.

With regard to this clonotype: At one boundary the junction diverges from the germline segment, which might be a read error. This chain connects TRBV11-2 to TRBJ2-7; 9 positions match TRBD2. This CDR3 has 15 amino acids. Per germline, CDR1 SGHAT and CDR2 FQNNGV. The CDR3 DNA follows: TGTGCCAGCGGCTTAGAGAGGACTAGCGCATACGAGCAGTACTTC. Translation: CASGLERTSAYEQYF.

The chain carries TRBV6-5 and TRBJ2-5; tentative D call: TRBD1 (5 bases). The CDR3 consists of 14 residues. The V gene lost 5 bases and the J gene lost 11 bases, with 21 bases spanning the gap. CDR1 is MNHEY and CDR2 is SVGAGI in the germline V gene. The CDR3 nucleotides are TGTGCCAGCAGTAATCAGGGATCCCTCTACGTGCAGTACTTC. The encoded protein is CASSNQGSLYVQYF.